This TCR beta chain was captured in a study of cytomegalovirus exposure and HLA in healthy donors. 60 Vbeta and 13 Jbeta primers were used in PCR. Sequencing was performed with immunoSEQ multiplex PCR; in TCRdb, only in-frame clones are kept and a portion is missing. The sample has about 130,000 clones; the top ten hold approximately 2.6%. Study-wide results and limits: A list of roughly 160 TCR beta chains associated with cytomegalovirus was given. In a later analysis, TCR association rates varied by HLA locus: DRB1 most, HLA-C fewest.

In the case of this clone: What it binds is unknown.

The CDR3 extends over 13 amino acids. Germline assignment: CDR1 SGHDT and CDR2 YYEEEE. V trimming: 3 bases; J trimming: 14 bases; junction bases outside the gene matches: 9. This chain uses TRBV5-6 with TRBJ2-3; 10 bases map to TRBD1. Sequenced input: PBMCs. The source of this sequence is a young man in good health and CMV-seronegative. CDR3 DNA sequence: TGTGCCAGCAGCTCGGGGATAGGGGACAGGGGGTATTTT. Translated: CASSSGIGDRGYF. The full variable domain, completed using reference TRBV5-6 and TRBJ2-3, is DAGVTQSPTHLIKTRGQQVTLRCSPKSGHDTVSWYQQALGQGPQFIFQYYEEEERQRGNFPDRFSGHQFPNYSSELNVNALLLGDSALYLCASSSGIGDRGYFGPGTRLTVL.